This TCR beta chain was identified in a study of patients and donors after allogeneic stem cell transplantation. TCRdb reprocessed the RT-PCR reads via MiXCR and lists one record per CDR3 protein. The sample has hundreds of thousands of distinct CDR3 sequences; around an eighth are singletons. This clonotype was picked up many times. CDR3 length: 14 amino acids. Trimming removed 0 bases at V and 2 bases at J, with 9 bases between. Germline values: CDR1 SGDLS, CDR2 YYNGEE. The sample taken for sequencing was blood, either unsorted or a sorted T cell fraction (not recorded which). The TCR was taken from a human donor who was either an allogeneic HSCT recipient or a stem cell or donor lymphocyte infusion donor (not recorded which). It is not recorded whose cells these are; they may come from a transplant donor. The gene calls are TRBV9 and TRBJ2-7; perhaps TRBD1 as D (5 bases). CDR3 residues: CASSVDGRAYEQYF. Written as DNA, the CDR3 is TGTGCCAGCAGCGTAGATGGCAGGGCCTACGAGCAGTACTTC.